Listed below are T cell receptor beta chains from one sample, sequenced in a study of beta chain features in type 1 diabetes. The table came from immunoSEQ multiplex PCR; TCRdb's copy has only in-frame clones and leaves some out. This table holds about 240,000 clones, 27% found once. The sequencing sample was made of central memory CD4+ T cells from blood. These receptors all come from a man in his thirties or forties in good health. Both conserved end residues are part of each CDR3. Fields, in order: clone size, V gene, J gene, D gene, CDR3 DNA, CDR3 protein. D genes are given only for firm matches. Clone size appears in some rows only: once, few, many, or a class for an expanded clone.

few,TRBV10-3,TRBJ1-2,NA,TGTGCCATCACCCGTACGGGGAACTATGGCTACACCTTC,CAITRTGNYGYTF
NA,TRBV5-1,TRBJ2-3,TRBD2,TGCGCCAGCAGCTTCGGAGCGGGGAAACCCACAGATACGCAGTATTTT,CASSFGAGKPTDTQYF
few,TRBV7-9,TRBJ2-3,TRBD2,TGTGCCAGCAGCACACGGACTAGCGGTGCAGATACGCAGTATTTT,CASSTRTSGADTQYF
few,TRBV5-5,TRBJ2-7,TRBD1,TGTGCCAGCAGCCCACGACAGGGCCTCTACGAGCAGTACTTC,CASSPRQGLYEQYF
NA,TRBV11-2,TRBJ1-2,NA,TGTGCCAGCAGCCCAGAAGGCTATGGCTACACCTTC,CASSPEGYGYTF
NA,TRBV20-1,TRBJ1-2,NA,TGCAGTGCTACAGGGACTAGTGGCTACACCTTC,CSATGTSGYTF
NA,TRBV12-2,TRBJ2-7,NA,TGTGCAAGTCGCTTAGGGAGACAGGGACCCTACGAGCAGTACTTC,CASRLGRQGPYEQYF
NA,TRBV15,TRBJ2-5,NA,TGTGCCACCAGCAGAGAGAGACTCTACCAAGAGACCCAGTACTTC,CATSRERLYQETQYF
NA,TRBV14,TRBJ2-2,NA,TGTGCCAGTAGCTCGGGACAATCACACACCGGGGAGCTGTTTTTT,CASSSGQSHTGELFF
NA,TRBV9,TRBJ2-1,TRBD2,TGTGCCAGCAGCGTAGCTATGCTAGCGGGAGATACGAATGAGCAGTTCTTC,CASSVAMLAGDTNEQFF
NA,TRBV5-1,TRBJ1-2,NA,TGCGCCAGCAGCGAAGGGACAAGAAACTATGGCTACACCTTC,CASSEGTRNYGYTF
few,TRBV10-3,TRBJ2-3,NA,TGTGCCATCAGAACCTCCGGGACCGGCACAGATACGCAGTATTTT,CAIRTSGTGTDTQYF
NA,TRBV6-5,TRBJ2-7,TRBD2,TGTGCCAGCACGACTAGCGAATCCCCCTACGAGCAGTACTTC,CASTTSESPYEQYF
NA,TRBV5-1,TRBJ2-3,TRBD2,TGCGCCAGCAGCTTGACAGCGGGAGGAGCTAGCACAGATACGCAGTATTTT,CASSLTAGGASTDTQYF
NA,TRBV5-1,TRBJ1-2,NA,TGCGCCAGCAGCGACCCGGGGGCGAACTATGGCTACACCTTC,CASSDPGANYGYTF
NA,TRBV5-1,TRBJ2-6,TRBD2,TGCGCCAGCAGCTCGGGAGGGATCTCTGGGGCCAACGTCCTGACTTTC,CASSSGGISGANVLTF
NA,TRBV29-1,TRBJ2-7,NA,TGCAGCGTTCGAACTTCCTACGAGCAGTACTTC,CSVRTSYEQYF
few,TRBV30,TRBJ1-2,NA,TGTGCCTGGAGTGTAGGTCATAACTATGGCTACACCTTC,CAWSVGHNYGYTF
NA,TRBV9,TRBJ2-7,TRBD2,TGTGCCAGCAGCGTAGCTTCTGTTAGCGGGAGCTCCTACGAGCAGTACTTC,CASSVASVSGSSYEQYF
NA,TRBV28,TRBJ1-2,TRBD1,TGTGCCAGCAGTTTATGGGCGGACAGGAGCTATGGCTACACCTTC,CASSLWADRSYGYTF
NA,TRBV7-8,TRBJ1-2,NA,TGTGCCAGCAGCTCGGAGGGGAGGAACTATGGCTACACCTTC,CASSSEGRNYGYTF
NA,TRBV20-1,TRBJ1-1,NA,TGCAGTGCTAGTAAATGGACTGAAGCTTTCTTT,CSASKWTEAFF
few,TRBV7-9,TRBJ2-1,TRBD2,TGTGCCAGCAGCCCCGAGGGTTGGACTAGCGGGAGGGTCTACAATGAGCAGTTCTTC,CASSPEGWTSGRVYNEQFF
NA,TRBV30,TRBJ2-7,TRBD1,TGTGCCTGGAGTGTAGGGGACAGGGGGGACTTC,CAWSVGDRGDF
NA,TRBV4-1,TRBJ2-3,NA,TGCGCCAGCAGCCAAGAAGGTGGCACAGATACGCAGTATTTT,CASSQEGGTDTQYF
few,TRBV29-1,TRBJ1-1,TRBD1,TGCAGCGTCGAGGACAGGGGAAGGACTGAAGCTTTCTTT,CSVEDRGRTEAFF
few,TRBV5-1,TRBJ2-3,NA,TGCGCCAGCAGCAGGCTAGCTACAGATACGCAGTATTTT,CASSRLATDTQYF
once,TRBV7-2,TRBJ2-3,TRBD1,TGTGCCAGCAGCACAAGACAGGGTAAAGGATCGGATACGCAGTATTTT,CASSTRQGKGSDTQYF
few,TRBV29-1,TRBJ2-4,NA,TGCAGCGTTGCAGGGATAGCCAAAAACATTCAGTACTTC,CSVAGIAKNIQYF
NA,TRBV19,TRBJ2-1,TRBD2,TGTGCCAGTACCTTGACGGGTAGCGGGAACTACAATGAGCAGTTCTTC,CASTLTGSGNYNEQFF
NA,TRBV7-7,TRBJ2-6,NA,TGTGCCAGCAGTTCAGGCGGAGGGCCTGGGGCCAACGTCCTGACTTTC,CASSSGGGPGANVLTF
NA,TRBV27,TRBJ2-3,TRBD2,TGTGCCAGCCGCCTCAGACTAGCGGGGGGGAGCACAGATACGCAGTATTTT,CASRLRLAGGSTDTQYF
NA,TRBV6-5,TRBJ2-5,NA,TGTGCCAGCAGTCGGACACTCCAAGAGACCCAGTACTTC,CASSRTLQETQYF
NA,TRBV7-9,TRBJ2-3,NA,TGTGCCAGCGGGGGGACCGCAGATACGCAGTATTTT,CASGGTADTQYF
few,TRBV30,TRBJ2-5,NA,TGTGCCTGGAGTCCCAGTCAAGAGACCCAGTACTTC,CAWSPSQETQYF
few,TRBV27,TRBJ2-1,NA,TGTGCCAGCAGTTTTCGGACTTCCAGCTCCTACAATGAGCAGTTCTTC,CASSFRTSSSYNEQFF
few,TRBV4-3,TRBJ2-3,TRBD2,TGCGCCAGCAGCCAAGGGCAGCGGGAGCTAGATACGCAGTATTTT,CASSQGQRELDTQYF
NA,TRBV5-4,TRBJ2-5,TRBD1,TGTGCCAGCAGCTTGAAGGGACAGGCCCAAGAGACCCAGTACTTC,CASSLKGQAQETQYF
NA,TRBV25-1,TRBJ1-3,NA,TGTGCCAGCAGTGAAGCAGGTGCTGGAAACACCATATATTTT,CASSEAGAGNTIYF
NA,TRBV5-8,TRBJ2-3,NA,TGTGCCAGCAGCTTCGGCTACCCAAACACAGATACGCAGTATTTT,CASSFGYPNTDTQYF
NA,TRBV27,TRBJ2-7,TRBD2,TGTGCCAGCAGCCTTATTACCGGGACTAGCGTGGACGAGCAGTACTTC,CASSLITGTSVDEQYF
many,TRBV7-2,TRBJ2-1,TRBD1,TGTGCCAGCAGCTCGGGACAGCAAGTTTTCAATGAGCAGTTCTTC,CASSSGQQVFNEQFF
NA,TRBV7-9,TRBJ1-5,TRBD1,TGTGCCAGCAGCCCCGGGACAGCGGACAATCAGCCCCAGCATTTT,CASSPGTADNQPQHF
few,TRBV27,TRBJ1-1,TRBD1,TGTGCCAGCAGTCCCGGGACAGGGGGCGGAAGGAGTGAAGCTTTCTTT,CASSPGTGGGRSEAFF
few,TRBV18,TRBJ2-5,NA,TGTGCCAGCTCCCCAGGACTAAACCAAGAGACCCAGTACTTC,CASSPGLNQETQYF